Each of the 4 T cell receptor beta chains below was sequenced from the same sample in a study of T cell repertoires in cytomegalovirus infection. TCRdb called the reads again in MiXCR, with one record for every CDR3 protein. The sample lists some 500,000 distinct CDR3 sequences, about 33% occurring once. Their cognate antigens are unknown. This specimen consisted of cultured PBMCs, obtained from culture after CMV antigen stimulation. All receptors derive from a human donor in good health (CMV status not recorded). Some clones in this sample may be carry-over from other donors' samples.

Details on this clonotype: Here the CDR3 omits its conserved ending phenylalanine or tryptophan, so a read error is the likely source. Here the CDR3 DNA reads TGTGCCAGCAGCTTAGTAAGGGACAGGGTCTCTGGAAACACCATATATTCT. Its protein is CASSLVRDRVSGNTIYS. The chain combines TRBV7-2 with TRBJ1-3; TRBD1 matches 9 bases. Germline-derived CDR1 and CDR2 are SGHTA and FQGNSA. This CDR3 is built from 17 residues. The ends lost 1 base at V and 0 bases at J; junction bases unmatched: 4.

This clonotype was seen a few times. The chain combines TRBV6-5 with TRBJ2-1; 11 bases line up with TRBD2. V lost 1 base and J lost 7; bases outside the gene matches: 6. Looked up from germline, CDR1 is MNHEY and CDR2 is SVGAGI. The CDR3 sequence is 16 residues long. CDR3 sequence (DNA): TGTGCCAGCAGTTACTTGACTAGCGGGACGAGGAATGAGCAGTTCTTC. Encoded protein: CASSYLTSGTRNEQFF.

This clonotype has at least ten counts. The rearrangement uses TRBV7-2 and TRBJ2-2, with D maybe TRBD2 (5 bases). The germline V and J ends were trimmed by 0 bases and 5 bases, with 7 bases remaining between them. CDR1 is SGHTA and CDR2 is FQGNSA in the germline V gene. This CDR3 has 14 residues. CDR3 DNA sequence: TGTGCCAGCAGCTTAGCGGGAGTAACCGGGGAGCTGTTTTTT. This gives the protein CASSLAGVTGELFF.

The chain employs TRBV18 and TRBJ2-5; D is possibly TRBD1 (5 bases). V was cut by 0 bases and J by 4 bases, with 12 bases left in between. Germline assignment: CDR1 KGHSH and CDR2 LQKENI. This CDR3 has 15 amino acids. The CDR3 DNA is TGTGCCAGCTCACCACCGTCGGCTGGGGCAGAGACCCAGTACTTC. Amino acids: CASSPPSAGAETQYF.